This T cell receptor beta chain was profiled in a study of cytomegalovirus exposure and HLA in healthy donors. The ends were cut back, 6 bases at V and 4 bases at J, with 18 bases in the middle. The CDR3 totals 15 residues. Germline V gene sequence: CDR1 MNHNY, CDR2 SVGAGI (reference sequence). The sample holds a few counts of this clone. Researchers ran the PCR with 60 Vbeta and 13 Jbeta primers. The table came from immunoSEQ multiplex PCR; TCRdb's copy has only in-frame clones and leaves some out. The sample holds approximately 150,000 clones, just under 80% seen once. The clonotype originates from a man between 18 and 35 years old in good health and CMV-seropositive. The chain combines TRBV6-6 with TRBJ2-5; D remains unclear. Sequenced material: PBMCs. The CDR3 sequence: CASSQSLGLGETQYF. For the CDR3, the DNA is TGTGCCAGCAGCCAATCCCTAGGCCTGGGAGAGACCCAGTACTTC.